The 29 T cell receptor beta chains below all came from one sample that was sequenced in a study of shared clonotypes between healthy human individuals. The method was immunoSEQ multiplex PCR; TCRdb's version includes in-frame clones alone and lacks a portion of them. The sample has around 2.3 million clones; approximately 95% are singletons. What was sequenced was naive CD4+ T cells sorted from blood. The subset denotes: CD45RA+ positively selected. These receptors came from a man aged 18 to 29 in good health.

This chain joins TRBV6-6 and TRBJ1-2; possible D gene TRBD1, 5 bases. V lost 2 bases and J lost 8, with 9 bases in between. This CDR3 comprises 12 residues. Germline V gene data show CDR1 as MNHNY and CDR2 as SVGAGI (reference sequence). The CDR3 spells CASSYPSGGYTF. The CDR3 bases are TGTGCCAGCAGTTACCCCTCAGGGGGCTACACCTTC.

The rearrangement uses TRBV11-3 and TRBJ1-2, with D possibly TRBD1 on 5 matching bases. Germline V gives CDR1 SGHNT, CDR2 YENEEA. Trimming shortened V by 8 bases and J by 7 bases, and 14 bases separated the two germline ends. CDR3 length: 12 residues. The CDR3 region is CASPKGRAGYTF. Here the CDR3 DNA reads TGTGCCAGCCCAAAGGGGCGGGCTGGCTACACCTTC.

This chain joins TRBV10-2 and TRBJ2-7; 12 nucleotides align to TRBD2. The CDR3 contains 14 residues. Unmatched junction bases numbered 2, after V lost 6 bases and J lost 2 bases. In germline, CDR1 is WSHSY, CDR2 SAAADI. CDR3 DNA sequence: TGCGCCAGCAGCTCTAGCGGGGGGGCCTACGAGCAGTACTTC. Translating gives CASSSSGGAYEQYF.

V gene TRBV6-5 combines with J gene TRBJ2-1; perhaps TRBD2 as D (5 bases). Germline-derived CDR1 and CDR2 are MNHEY and SVGAGI. This CDR3 spans 13 amino acids. V was clipped by 6 bases and J by 7 bases, with 13 bases between them. The CDR3 is CASSHGGENEQFF. CDR3 DNA: TGTGCCAGCAGCCACGGTGGGGAGAATGAGCAGTTCTTC.

This clone was counted between two and nine times. The CDR3 does not end in the conserved phenylalanine or tryptophan, so this is likely a read error. Because the CDR3's place on the DNA is in doubt, the DNA is left out and the CDR3 is given as listed by TCRdb. The chain is built from TRBV5-6 and TRBJ1-5; the table names TRBD1, a call not compared with the DNA. CDR1 and CDR2 from the germline V gene are SGHDT and YYEEEE. The CDR3 numbers 10 amino acids, ends counted. CDR3 loop: CASSPTGRQG.

The chain links TRBV19 to TRBJ1-5, with 8 bases identical to TRBD1. The CDR3 is made up of 16 amino acids. Unmatched junction bases numbered 10, after V lost 3 bases and J lost 6 bases. The germline V gene encodes CDR1 LNHDA and CDR2 SQIVND (reference sequence). The CDR3 loop reads CASSIPSGGLGQPQHF. The DNA of the CDR3 is TGTGCCAGTAGTATTCCCTCAGGGGGCTTGGGTCAGCCCCAGCATTTT.

The chain uses TRBV18 and TRBJ1-4, with 10 bases identical to TRBD1. This CDR3 has 16 amino acids. In germline, CDR1 is KGHSH, CDR2 LQKENI. Unmatched junction bases numbered 6, after V lost 3 bases and J lost 5 bases. The CDR3 coding sequence is TGTGCCAGCTCACCCGGGACAGGGGACACCAATGAAAAACTGTTTTTT. It yields the protein CASSPGTGDTNEKLFF.

Of note for this clone: Other DNA sequences from this sample encode an identical CDR3 as well. The chain uses TRBV5-6 and TRBJ2-7; TRBD1 matches 7 bases. The germline V gene encodes CDR1 SGHDT and CDR2 YYEEEE. V trimming: 4 bases; J trimming: 2 bases; junction bases outside the gene matches: 3. The CDR3 has 13 residues. CDR3 nucleotide sequence: TGTGCCAGCAGCCGACAGGGTACCTACGAGCAGTACTTC. Amino acids: CASSRQGTYEQYF.

The chain combines TRBV7-6 with TRBJ2-5; 11 nucleotides match TRBD1. The germline V gene encodes CDR1 SGHVS and CDR2 FNYEAQ. The junction had 8 bases not matched to a gene; V was cut back by 3 bases and J by 2 bases. The CDR3 has 17 amino acids. CDR3 protein: CASSLGLWDRGQETQYF. CDR3 DNA sequence: TGTGCCAGCAGCTTGGGGTTGTGGGACAGGGGGCAAGAGACCCAGTACTTC. Full variable domain (remainder filled in from reference TRBV7-6 and TRBJ2-5): GAGVSQSPRYKVTKRGQDVALRCDPISGHVSLYWYRQALGQGPEFLTYFNYEAQQDKSGLPNDRFSAERPEGSISTLTIQRTEQRDSAMYRCASSLGLWDRGQETQYFGPGTRLLVL.

This sequence joins TRBV30 and TRBJ1-5, with D uncertain. Trimming removed 0 bases at V and 3 bases at J, with 9 bases between. Germline V CDR1 and CDR2: GTSNPN, SVGIG (reference sequence). CDR3 length: 14 amino acids. The CDR3 DNA sequence: TGTGCCTGGAGTGTAAAAGTCCCCAATCAGCCCCAGCATTTT. Amino acids: CAWSVKVPNQPQHF.

Turning to this clone: Because the CDR3's place on the DNA is in doubt, the DNA is left out and the CDR3 is given as listed by TCRdb. The rearrangement joins TRBV10-1 to TRBJ2-3; the table's D call of TRBD2 was not tested on the DNA. The V gene's germline CDR1 is WNHNN and CDR2 SYGVQD (reference sequence). Termini included, the CDR3 measures 14 amino acids. The CDR3 protein is CASSSGLPSNTQYF.

The chain carries TRBV7-2 and TRBJ1-5, with a tentative D call TRBD1 (5 bases). The CDR3 is 15 amino acids. Germline V lookup: CDR1 SGHTA, CDR2 FQGNSA. Trimming stripped 7 bases from V and 11 bases from J, with 24 bases between. In DNA form, the CDR3 reads TGTGCCAGCACCTTGCTTGGAGCGCTGGGGGAGTCCCAGCATTTT. Residues: CASTLLGALGESQHF.

V is TRBV5-1 and J is TRBJ1-6, with 7 positions matching TRBD1. The CDR3 has 14 residues. CDR1 is SGHRS, CDR2 YFSETQ, per germline. Trimming at V came to 2 bases and at J to 10 bases, leaving 6 bases not matched to a gene. The CDR3 DNA is TGCGCCAGCAGCTTAGGGACAGCCCAATCACCCCTCCACTTT. Translation: CASSLGTAQSPLHF.

This chain uses TRBV13 with TRBJ2-1, with 11 bases that match TRBD2. The V segment lost 3 bases and the J segment 7 bases; nucleotides outside the gene matches: 11. This CDR3 has 17 residues. Germline V gene data show CDR1 as PRHDT and CDR2 as FYEKMQ (reference sequence). This CDR3 reads CASSFVSKLAGGNEQFF. CDR3 in DNA: TGTGCCAGCAGCTTCGTGAGTAAGCTAGCGGGGGGAAATGAGCAGTTCTTC.

This clone was counted once. This rearrangement joins TRBV5-1 to TRBJ1-2; 8 positions agree with TRBD1. Trimming at V came to 4 bases and at J to 8 bases, leaving 10 bases not matched to a gene. The CDR3 has 14 amino acids. The V gene's germline CDR1 is SGHRS and CDR2 YFSETQ. CDR3 amino acids: CASSLPGQGGGYTF. Here the CDR3 DNA reads TGCGCCAGCAGCCTTCCTGGACAGGGAGGAGGCTACACCTTC.

This chain connects TRBV6-1 to TRBJ1-5, with no clear D. Trimming removed 7 bases at V and 3 bases at J, with 10 bases between. Germline V lookup: CDR1 MNHNS, CDR2 SASEGT. The CDR3 spans 13 residues. DNA for the CDR3: TGTGCCAGCAACTGGGGAACCAATCAGCCCCAGCATTTT. As protein: CASNWGTNQPQHF.

As regards this clone: The sample holds other DNA sequences that translate to the same CDR3. The chain employs TRBV5-1 and TRBJ2-2; D gene ambiguous. V lost 4 bases, J lost 2 bases, and 9 bases lay in between. The length of the CDR3 is 14 residues. Germline loops: CDR1 SGHRS, CDR2 YFSETQ. The CDR3 protein is CASSLRTNTGELFF. CDR3 in DNA: TGCGCCAGCAGCCTCCGGACCAACACCGGGGAGCTGTTTTTT.

This clone was observed a single time. The genes are TRBV6-4 and TRBJ2-1; 14 nucleotides match TRBD2. The V gene's germline CDR1 is MRHNA and CDR2 SNTAGT. V lost 6 bases, J lost 0 bases, and 13 bases stayed unmatched. The CDR3 contains 20 residues. The CDR3 DNA reads TGTGCCAGCAGAAGCCCCGGACTAGCGGGGGGCCCTAGCTCCTACAATGAGCAGTTCTTC. This gives the protein CASRSPGLAGGPSSYNEQFF.

V and J are TRBV2 and TRBJ2-5; 9 bases map to TRBD2. CDR1 is SNHLY and CDR2 is FYNNEI in the germline V gene. J gave up 3 bases and V 4 bases, and 3 bases lay outside the gene matches. The CDR3 is made up of 14 amino acids. In DNA, the CDR3 is TGTGCCAGCAGTGGACTAGCGGAGAAAGAGACCCAGTACTTC. Translated, it gives CASSGLAEKETQYF.

About this clone itself: The identical CDR3 is also encoded by other nucleotide sequences in the sample. V and J are TRBV30 and TRBJ1-5, with D possibly TRBD1 on 5 matching bases. Germline values: CDR1 GTSNPN, CDR2 SVGIG (reference sequence). The CDR3 consists of 12 residues. V was clipped by 3 bases and J by 3 bases, with 6 bases between them. Written as DNA, the CDR3 is TGTGCCTGGAGCAGGGACAATCAGCCCCAGCATTTT. It translates to CAWSRDNQPQHF.

The rearrangement links TRBV6-6 to TRBJ1-6; D gene uncertain. The CDR3 is made up of 12 amino acids. V was cut by 2 bases and J by 9 bases, with 5 bases left in between. Germline CDR1 reads MNHNY; CDR2 reads SVGAGI (reference sequence). The DNA for the CDR3 is TGTGCCAGCAGTTACGACCCTTCACCCCTCCACTTT. This sequence encodes CASSYDPSPLHF.

This clone was recorded only once. The genes are TRBV7-9 and TRBJ2-5, with TRBD1 as a possible D gene (6 bases). The CDR3 spans 17 residues. Germline lookup yields CDR1 SEHNR and CDR2 FQNEAQ (reference sequence). V lost 2 bases to trimming and J lost 2 bases, with 18 bases between them. CDR3: CASSLYVGTRLQETQYF. The CDR3 region has the DNA TGTGCCAGCAGCTTATATGTGGGGACAAGACTTCAAGAGACCCAGTACTTC.

V is TRBV2 and J is TRBJ1-3; D ambiguous. The CDR3 length is 13 residues. V lost 4 bases, J lost 2 bases, and 6 bases lay in between. CDR1 and CDR2 from the germline V gene are SNHLY and FYNNEI. The CDR3 loop is CASSAPPGNTIYF. Written as DNA, the CDR3 is TGTGCCAGCAGTGCGCCTCCTGGAAACACCATATATTTT.

This clone was counted a single time. The J gene is TRBJ2-7, the V gene TRBV7-2, with D possibly TRBD2 on 5 matching bases. CDR1 SGHTA and CDR2 FQGNSA come from the germline V gene. The CDR3 length is 17 residues. Deletions cut 5 bases from V and 1 base from J, with 21 bases between. CDR3 sequence: CASSQTRRGTGSYEQYF. Here the CDR3 DNA reads TGTGCCAGCAGCCAAACTAGACGGGGTACGGGGTCCTACGAGCAGTACTTC.

The chain couples TRBV25-1 to TRBJ2-7; perhaps TRBD2 as D (6 bases). The ends were cut back, 8 bases at V and 3 bases at J, with 8 bases in the middle. Germline values: CDR1 MGHDK, CDR2 SYGVNS. This CDR3 has 11 amino acids. This CDR3 reads CASGLNYEQYF. The CDR3 bases are TGTGCCAGCGGACTAAACTACGAGCAGTACTTC.

Points on this clone: This same CDR3 is encoded by further DNA sequences in the sample. V usage is TRBV19 and J usage is TRBJ1-5; D is uncertain. The V gene lost 0 bases and the J gene lost 4 bases, with 4 bases spanning the gap. CDR3 length: 13 amino acids. The germline V gene has CDR1 LNHDA and CDR2 SQIVND (reference sequence). The CDR3 sequence is CASSIERNQPQHF. For the CDR3, the DNA is TGTGCCAGTAGTATAGAGAGGAATCAGCCCCAGCATTTT.

This rearrangement joins TRBV6-5 to TRBJ1-6; possibly TRBD1 for D (5 bases). Per the germline V gene, CDR1 is MNHEY and CDR2 is SVGAGI. The V end lost 7 bases, the J end lost 9 bases, and 10 bases lay between the germline ends. CDR3 length: 12 amino acids. The CDR3 loop is CASKVGVSPLHF. Written as DNA, the CDR3 is TGTGCCAGCAAAGTGGGGGTTTCACCCCTCCACTTT.

V is TRBV13 and J is TRBJ1-6; a possible D gene is TRBD1 (5 bases). CDR1 is PRHDT, CDR2 FYEKMQ, per germline (reference sequence). V was shortened by 8 bases and J by 7 bases, with 18 bases between the two germline ends. The CDR3 has 15 residues. The CDR3: CASSSVSGGNSPLHF. The CDR3 region has the DNA TGTGCCAGCTCCTCAGTAAGTGGGGGGAATTCACCCCTCCACTTT.

The chain uses TRBV18 and TRBJ1-2, with D maybe TRBD1 (5 bases). V dropped 1 base and J dropped 5 bases, with 14 bases sitting between them. Germline V lookup: CDR1 KGHSH, CDR2 LQKENI. The length of the CDR3 is 15 residues. The DNA of the CDR3 is TGTGCCAGCTCACCACAGGGGCAGACTCGGTATGGCTACACCTTC. Its translation is CASSPQGQTRYGYTF.